This TCR beta chain was sequenced for a study of blood T cell repertoires in COVID-19. In the study overall: The analysed material was cDNA or gDNA that came from T cells, B-cell-depleted T cells, or PBMCs.

In the original analysis: Reference gene primer amplification gave nucleated cell count estimates. The repertoire was sequenced with immunoSEQ multiplex PCR; TCRdb's copy has only in-frame clones and lacks some. V, J and clone size derive from that table, while D and trimming were established from the DNA sequence. Here the sample spans about 99,000 clones, about 85% being singletons. The germline V gene has CDR1 SQVTM and CDR2 ANQGSEA. CDR3 length: 15 residues. V was pared by 3 bases and J by 0 bases, with 14 bases between. Sequencing input: peripheral blood. V usage is TRBV29-1 and J usage is TRBJ1-1, with D possibly being TRBD1 (5 bases). This sequence was found in a man aged 50 to 60 in a cohort sampled during active COVID-19. The CDR3 loop reads CSVDVPGRMNTEAFF. The CDR3 nucleotides read TGCAGCGTTGACGTGCCAGGGCGTATGAACACTGAAGCTTTCTTT.